This T cell receptor beta chain is from a study of blood T cell repertoires in COVID-19. Study background: Specimens from acute and convalescent COVID-19 originated in the United States, Italy and Spain.

Germline CDR1 SGHTA, CDR2 FQGNSA. Trimming cost V 5 bases and J 4 bases; bases outside gene matches: 8. The CDR3 has 15 amino acids. Original processing notes: Counts of nucleated cells, estimated from reference gene primer amplification, were obtained. The assay was immunoSEQ multiplex PCR, and TCRdb's table has in-frame clones only and misses some. Clonal size and the V and J genes are those of that table, whereas D and trimming came from the DNA. The table includes fewer than 40,000 clones, over 75% detected once. The origin of this receptor is a human donor in a cohort sampled during active COVID-19. Sequencing used peripheral blood. The chain joins TRBV7-2 to TRBJ2-1; 7 nucleotides agree with TRBD2. Written as DNA, the CDR3 is TGTGCCAGCAGCGCGGCGGGGGTCGTTTACAATGAGCAGTTCTTC. It specifies CASSAAGVVYNEQFF.